A single sample is the source of the 22 T cell receptor beta chains below, sequenced in a study of T cell responses to AZD1222 COVID-19 vaccine. Using immunoSEQ multiplex PCR, the repertoire was profiled, and TCRdb retains in-frame clones only, with some absent. Among 100,000 to 150,000 clones listed, roughly 93% were seen once. Material: peripheral blood, obtained on day 0 of AZD1222 vaccination. The receptors here all came from an adult in good health.

The chain joins TRBV28 to TRBJ2-7; possibly TRBD2 for D (6 bases). Germline CDR1 reads MDHEN; CDR2 reads SYDVKM. The CDR3 covers 16 residues. The V end lost 2 bases, the J end lost 2 bases, and 16 bases lay between the germline ends. The CDR3 DNA is TGTGCCAGCAGTTTAGGTGGAGGGTTCATCCCCTACGAGCAGTACTTC. This codes for CASSLGGGFIPYEQYF.

J is TRBJ2-6 and V is TRBV5-1; 7 bases are shared with TRBD2. The V and J ends lost 5 bases and 1 base, in that order; junction bases with no gene match: 6. Per the germline V gene, CDR1 is SGHRS and CDR2 is YFSETQ. The CDR3 is 16 amino acids. The CDR3 spells CASRLTGGSGANVLTF. The CDR3 DNA follows: TGCGCCAGCAGGCTGACCGGGGGGTCTGGGGCCAACGTCCTGACTTTC.

The chain is built from TRBV24-1 and TRBJ1-2; D unclear. V was cut by 3 bases and J by 4 bases, with 11 bases left in between. Germline values: CDR1 KGHDR, CDR2 SFDVKD. The CDR3 is made up of 14 amino acids. The CDR3 DNA follows: TGTGCCACCAGTGATGCGGGCCGAAGCTATGGCTACACCTTC. Protein product: CATSDAGRSYGYTF.

The rearrangement uses TRBV24-1 and TRBJ2-5; TRBD2 aligns across 8 bases. V was pared by 5 bases and J by 0 bases, with 4 bases of the junction left unmatched. CDR1 and CDR2 from the germline V gene are KGHDR and SFDVKD. The CDR3 length is 15 residues. CDR3 region: CATSATLADQETQYF. The CDR3 DNA is TGTGCCACCAGTGCCACACTAGCGGACCAAGAGACCCAGTACTTC.

V gene TRBV3-1 (or the pseudogene TRBV3-2) combines with J gene TRBJ2-1; D perhaps matches TRBD2 (5 bases). Germline values: CDR1 LGHDT, CDR2 YNNKEL (reference sequence). V lost 2 bases and J lost 10, with 12 bases in between. CDR3 length equals 13 residues. CDR3 nucleotide sequence: TGTGCCAGCAGCCAATCCCGGGGTGGAGAGCAGTTCTTC. The encoded protein is CASSQSRGGEQFF.

The gene calls are TRBV7-9 and TRBJ2-7, with D tentatively TRBD1 (7 bases). V gave up 6 bases and J gave up 12 bases, with 15 bases separating them. Germline values: CDR1 SEHNR, CDR2 FQNEAQ (reference sequence). CDR3 length: 11 residues. The CDR3 here is CASSTQGGVYF. The DNA of the CDR3 is TGTGCCAGCAGTACGCAGGGGGGTGTGTACTTC. The variable domain in full, with the rest retrieved from reference TRBV7-9 and TRBJ2-7, is DTGVSQNPRHKITKRGQNVTFRCDPISEHNRLYWYRQTLGQGPEFLTYFQNEAQLEKSRLLSDRFSAERPKGSFSTLEIQRTEQGDSAMYLCASSTQGGVYFGPGTRLTVT.

This chain uses TRBV30 with TRBJ2-7; weak D call: TRBD1 (5 bases). V was cut by 1 base and J by 4 bases, with 17 bases left in between. CDR1 and CDR2 from the germline V gene are GTSNPN and SVGIG (reference sequence). The CDR3 has 15 residues. CDR3 in amino acids: CAWSGRGTERYEQYF. The CDR3 region has the DNA TGTGCCTGGAGTGGTAGGGGAACTGAACGGTACGAGCAGTACTTC.

The genes are TRBV7-2 and TRBJ2-7, with a possible D match to TRBD2 (7 bases). V lost 5 bases and J 6 bases, leaving 20 bases between the germline ends. CDR1 is SGHTA and CDR2 is FQGNSA in the germline V gene. The CDR3 covers 15 residues. CDR3 sequence reads: CASSRGTQRGPEQYF. The CDR3 nucleotides read TGTGCCAGCAGCAGGGGGACGCAGCGGGGCCCCGAGCAGTACTTC. Filled out from reference TRBV7-2 and TRBJ2-7, the complete variable domain reads GAGVSQSPSNKVTEKGKDVELRCDPISGHTALYWYRQSLGQGLEFLIYFQGNSAPDKSGLPSDRFSAERTGGSVSTLTIQRTQQEDSAVYLCASSRGTQRGPEQYFGPGTRLTVT.

This chain connects TRBV2 to TRBJ1-4; maybe TRBD1 (5 bases). V lost 6 bases and J 6 bases, leaving 11 bases between the germline ends. This CDR3 has 13 residues. CDR1 is SNHLY, CDR2 FYNNEI, per germline. The CDR3 loop reads CASRSPGYEKLFF. Here the CDR3 DNA reads TGTGCCAGCAGGTCGCCAGGGTATGAAAAACTGTTTTTT.

The V and J genes are TRBV4-1 and TRBJ2-5; TRBD2 matches at 10 bases. J gave up 2 bases and V 1 base, and 1 base lay outside the gene matches. This CDR3 contains 15 residues. Germline V gene data show CDR1 as MGHRA and CDR2 as YSYEKL. The CDR3 reads CASSQVAGGQETQYF. The DNA of the CDR3 is TGCGCCAGCAGCCAAGTAGCGGGAGGACAAGAGACCCAGTACTTC.

The chain joins TRBV20-1 to TRBJ1-4; no clear D. Trimming cost V 3 bases and J 2 bases, with 10 bases left between them. Germline V gene lookup returns CDR1 DFQATT and CDR2 SNEGSKA (reference sequence). The CDR3 is 14 amino acids. Written as DNA, the CDR3 is TGCAGTGCTAGTCGTTCGGGGACTAATGAAAAACTGTTTTTT. It yields the protein CSASRSGTNEKLFF.

This clone was observed a single time. J is TRBJ2-2 and V is TRBV4-2; TRBD2 matches at 10 bases. The CDR3 sequence is 19 residues long. Germline V gene data show CDR1 as LGHNA and CDR2 as YNFKEQ. With V trimmed by 0 bases and J by 4 bases, 11 bases remained unmatched. The CDR3 reads CASSQEHLAGGTGTGELFF. CDR3 nucleotides: TGTGCCAGCAGCCAAGAACATTTAGCGGGAGGAACTGGCACCGGGGAGCTGTTTTTT.

The chain has TRBV28 and TRBJ1-2; 7 bases map to TRBD1. The CDR3 spans 10 residues. J was trimmed by 14 bases and V by 5 bases; bases with no gene match: 5. Germline loops: CDR1 MDHEN, CDR2 SYDVKM. The CDR3 nucleotides are TGTGCCAGCAGTGGTACAGGGGTTACCTTC. Protein: CASSGTGVTF.

The V call is TRBV7-6, the J call TRBJ2-7; no clear D gene. This CDR3 has 13 residues. Germline V gene data show CDR1 as SGHVS and CDR2 as FNYEAQ. The V end lost 4 bases, the J end lost 4 bases, and 11 bases lay between the germline ends. Written as DNA, the CDR3 is TGTGCCAGCAGCTCGCCGGGCGTTTACGAGCAGTACTTC. Its protein is CASSSPGVYEQYF.

The chain uses TRBV3-1 (or the pseudogene TRBV3-2) and TRBJ1-2, with a weak D call TRBD1 (6 bases). This CDR3 comprises 15 residues. The V and J ends lost 5 bases and 0 bases respectively, with 13 bases between them. Germline V gene sequence: CDR1 LGHDT, CDR2 YNNKEL (reference sequence). CDR3 residues: CASSSGTNSNYGYTF. The CDR3, as DNA: TGTGCCAGCAGCTCCGGGACAAACTCTAACTATGGCTACACCTTC.

The chain is built from TRBV15 and TRBJ2-2, with D unresolved. Deletions cut 2 bases from V and 5 bases from J, with 3 bases between. CDR3 length equals 12 residues. CDR1 LNHNV and CDR2 YYDKDF come from the germline V gene (reference sequence). For the CDR3, the DNA is TGTGCCACCAGCAGAACGACCGGGGAGCTGTTTTTT. The encoded protein is CATSRTTGELFF. Using reference TRBV15 and TRBJ2-2 for the parts outside the CDR3, the full variable domain is DAMVIQNPRYQVTQFGKPVTLSCSQTLNHNVMYWYQQKSSQAPKLLFHYYDKDFNNEADTPDNFQSRRPNTSFCFLDIRSPGLGDTAMYLCATSRTTGELFFGEGSRLTVL.

The chain employs TRBV20-1 and TRBJ1-5, with 7 bases fitting TRBD1. The junction had 9 bases not matched to a gene; V was cut back by 3 bases and J by 7 bases. Per the germline V gene, CDR1 is DFQATT and CDR2 is SNEGSKA (reference sequence). This CDR3 has 14 amino acids. Here the CDR3 DNA reads TGCAGTGCTAGTCGAGGGGGCGACGAGCAGCCCCAGCATTTT. This codes for CSASRGGDEQPQHF.

The gene calls are TRBV7-9 and TRBJ1-2, with 8 bases that match TRBD1. There are 14 residues in the CDR3. Trimming cost V 0 bases and J 5 bases; bases outside gene matches: 2. Germline CDR1 SEHNR, CDR2 FQNEAQ (reference sequence). The CDR3 loop reads CASSLATGAYGYTF. The DNA for the CDR3 is TGTGCCAGCAGCTTAGCGACAGGGGCATATGGCTACACCTTC.

The sample holds one count of this clone. V and J are TRBV6-5 and TRBJ1-6; D remains ambiguous. This CDR3 is 16 amino acids long. Trimming took off 2 bases at V and 0 bases at J, with 8 bases between the two ends. Germline CDR1 MNHEY, CDR2 SVGAGI. CDR3 sequence reads: CASSYDASSYNSPLHF. The CDR3 DNA sequence: TGTGCCAGCAGTTACGATGCGAGCTCCTATAATTCACCCCTCCACTTT.

J is TRBJ1-1 and V is TRBV5-4, with D uncertain. Per germline, CDR1 SGHNT and CDR2 YYREEE (reference sequence). The CDR3 has 11 amino acids. The V and J ends lost 1 base and 8 bases respectively, with 6 bases between them. CDR3 bases: TGTGCCAGCAGCTTGTCGGGGGAAGCTTTCTTT. It specifies CASSLSGEAFF.

The rearrangement links TRBV5-1 to TRBJ1-2; 7 nucleotides agree with TRBD1. V lost 3 bases and J lost 3; bases outside the gene matches: 17. From germline, CDR1 is SGHRS and CDR2 YFSETQ. There are 18 residues in the CDR3. The CDR3 DNA sequence: TGCGCCAGCAGCTCCGACCCCGGACAGGCCACTTCACACTATGGCTACACCTTC. This gives the protein CASSSDPGQATSHYGYTF.

This chain links TRBV28 with TRBJ2-1; 11 bases align to TRBD2. Germline V lookup: CDR1 MDHEN, CDR2 SYDVKM. V was clipped by 5 bases and J by 6 bases; unmatched bases: 6. This CDR3 contains 15 residues. This CDR3 is CASSPPGTSGNEQFF. The CDR3 DNA follows: TGTGCCAGCAGTCCTCCCGGGACTAGCGGCAATGAGCAGTTCTTC.